This T cell receptor beta chain is from a study of blood T cell repertoires in COVID-19. Looking at the study overall: Acute-phase and convalescent COVID-19 samples originated in the United States, Italy and Spain. T cells, B-cell-depleted T cells, or PBMCs supplied cDNA or gDNA.

The CDR3 runs to 14 residues. Germline values: CDR1 KGHSH, CDR2 LQKENI. V was clipped by 4 bases and J by 3 bases, with 12 bases between them. Source study methods: Amplification of reference gene primers was used by the study to estimate nucleated cell counts. The protocol was immunoSEQ multiplex PCR, while the TCRdb copy is restricted to in-frame clones and leaves out a portion. The V and J calls and clone size were taken over from that table, and D and trimming were inferred from the DNA. This table holds roughly 57,000 clones, 80% to 95% found once. Sequenced input: peripheral blood. This chain uses TRBV18 with TRBJ2-5; the D gene is possibly TRBD1 (5 bases). The TCR originated in a man older than 75 with acute or convalescent COVID-19. The CDR3 DNA reads TGTGCCAGCTCACTTCGGACACGGGAAGAGACCCAGTACTTC. It codes for CASSLRTREETQYF.